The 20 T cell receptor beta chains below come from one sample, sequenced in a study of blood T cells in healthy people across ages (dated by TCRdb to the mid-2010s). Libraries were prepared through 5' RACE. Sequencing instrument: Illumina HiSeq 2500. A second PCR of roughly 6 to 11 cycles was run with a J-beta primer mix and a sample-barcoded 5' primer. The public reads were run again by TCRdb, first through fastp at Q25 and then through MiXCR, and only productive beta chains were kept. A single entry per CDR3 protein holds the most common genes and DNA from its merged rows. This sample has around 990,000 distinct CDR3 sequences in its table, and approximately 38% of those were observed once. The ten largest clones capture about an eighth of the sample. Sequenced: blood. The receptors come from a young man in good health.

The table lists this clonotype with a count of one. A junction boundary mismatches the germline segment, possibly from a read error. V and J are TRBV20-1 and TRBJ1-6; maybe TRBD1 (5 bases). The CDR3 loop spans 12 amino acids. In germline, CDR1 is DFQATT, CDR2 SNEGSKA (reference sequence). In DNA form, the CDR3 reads TGCAGCGGCGGGGCAGGAGATTCACCCCTCTACTTT. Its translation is CSGGAGDSPLYF.

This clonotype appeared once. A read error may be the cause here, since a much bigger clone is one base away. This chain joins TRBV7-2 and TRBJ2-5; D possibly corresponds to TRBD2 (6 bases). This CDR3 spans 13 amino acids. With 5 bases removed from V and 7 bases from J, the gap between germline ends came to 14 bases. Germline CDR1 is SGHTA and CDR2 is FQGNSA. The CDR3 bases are TGTGCCAGCAGCGCCGATGAGGGAGGGACCCAGTACTTC. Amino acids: CASSADEGGTQYF.

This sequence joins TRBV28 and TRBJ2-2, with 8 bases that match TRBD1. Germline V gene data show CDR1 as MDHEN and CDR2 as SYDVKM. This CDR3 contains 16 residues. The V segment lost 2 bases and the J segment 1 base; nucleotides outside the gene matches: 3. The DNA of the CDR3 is TGTGCCAGCAGTTTAATAGGGACAGGGAACACCGGGGAGCTGTTTTTT. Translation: CASSLIGTGNTGELFF.

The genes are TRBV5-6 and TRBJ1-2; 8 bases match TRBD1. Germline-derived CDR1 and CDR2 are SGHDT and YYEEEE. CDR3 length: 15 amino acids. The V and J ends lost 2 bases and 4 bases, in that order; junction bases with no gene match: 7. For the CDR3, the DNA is TGTGCCAGCAGCTTAGTGGACAGGGAAACCTATGGCTACACCTTC. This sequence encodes CASSLVDRETYGYTF.

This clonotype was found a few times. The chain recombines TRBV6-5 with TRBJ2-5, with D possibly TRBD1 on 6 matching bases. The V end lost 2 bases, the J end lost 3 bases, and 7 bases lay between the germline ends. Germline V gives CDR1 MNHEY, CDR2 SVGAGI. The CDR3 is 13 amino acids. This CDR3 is CASSYNREETQYF. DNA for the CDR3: TGTGCCAGCAGTTACAACAGGGAAGAGACCCAGTACTTC.

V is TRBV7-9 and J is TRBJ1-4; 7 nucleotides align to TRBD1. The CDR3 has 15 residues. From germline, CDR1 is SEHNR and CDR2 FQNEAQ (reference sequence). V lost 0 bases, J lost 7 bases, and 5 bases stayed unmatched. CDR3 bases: TGTGCCAGCAGCTTAGCCAGGGGGATTATTGAAAAACTGTTTTTT. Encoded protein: CASSLARGIIEKLFF.

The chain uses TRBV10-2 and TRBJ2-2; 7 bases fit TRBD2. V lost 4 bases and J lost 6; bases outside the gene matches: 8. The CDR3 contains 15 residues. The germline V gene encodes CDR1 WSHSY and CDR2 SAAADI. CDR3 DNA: TGCGCCAGCAGTGTCGGGACTATGAGGGCCGGGGAGCTGTTTTTT. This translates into CASSVGTMRAGELFF.

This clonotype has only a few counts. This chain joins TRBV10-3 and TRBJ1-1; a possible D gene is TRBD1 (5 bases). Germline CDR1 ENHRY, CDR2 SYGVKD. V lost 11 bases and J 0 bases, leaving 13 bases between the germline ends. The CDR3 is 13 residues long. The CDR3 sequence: CASWGRMNTEAFF. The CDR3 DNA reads TGTGCCTCTTGGGGCAGGATGAACACTGAAGCTTTCTTT.

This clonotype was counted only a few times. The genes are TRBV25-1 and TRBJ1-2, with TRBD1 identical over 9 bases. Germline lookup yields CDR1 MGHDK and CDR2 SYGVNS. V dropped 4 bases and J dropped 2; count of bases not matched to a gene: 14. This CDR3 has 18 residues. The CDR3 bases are TGTGCCAGCAGTGCTCCTCCGGGACAGGGACACCTAAACTATGGCTACACCTTC. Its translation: CASSAPPGQGHLNYGYTF.

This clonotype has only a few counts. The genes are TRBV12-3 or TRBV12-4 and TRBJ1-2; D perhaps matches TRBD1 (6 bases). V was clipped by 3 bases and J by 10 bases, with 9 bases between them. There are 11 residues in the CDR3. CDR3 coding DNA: TGTGCCAGCAGTTTCGGGGGCCTCTACACCTTC. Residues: CASSFGGLYTF.

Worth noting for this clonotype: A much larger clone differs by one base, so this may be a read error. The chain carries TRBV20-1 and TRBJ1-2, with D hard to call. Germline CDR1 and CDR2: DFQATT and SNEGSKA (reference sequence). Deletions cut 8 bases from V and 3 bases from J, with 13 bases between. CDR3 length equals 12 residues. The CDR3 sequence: CSTIDNDYGYTF. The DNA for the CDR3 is TGCAGTACTATCGACAACGACTATGGCTACACCTTC.

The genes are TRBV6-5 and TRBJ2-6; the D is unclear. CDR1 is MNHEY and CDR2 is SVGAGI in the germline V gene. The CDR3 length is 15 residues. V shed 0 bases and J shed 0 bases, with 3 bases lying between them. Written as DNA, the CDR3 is TGTGCCAGCAGTTACTCAGGCTCTGGGGCCAACGTCCTGACTTTC. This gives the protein CASSYSGSGANVLTF.

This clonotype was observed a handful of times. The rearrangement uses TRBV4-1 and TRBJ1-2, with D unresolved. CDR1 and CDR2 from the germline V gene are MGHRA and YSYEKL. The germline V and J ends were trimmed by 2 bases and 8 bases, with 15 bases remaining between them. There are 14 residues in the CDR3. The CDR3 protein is CASSQPQREWGYTF. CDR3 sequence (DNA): TGCGCCAGCAGCCAACCACAGAGGGAGTGGGGCTACACCTTC.

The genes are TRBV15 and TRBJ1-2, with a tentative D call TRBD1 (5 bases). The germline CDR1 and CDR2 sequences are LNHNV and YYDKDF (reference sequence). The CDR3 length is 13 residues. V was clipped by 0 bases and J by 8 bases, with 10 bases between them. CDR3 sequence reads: CATSRDGREGYTF. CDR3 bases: TGTGCCACCAGCAGAGATGGCAGGGAGGGCTACACCTTC.

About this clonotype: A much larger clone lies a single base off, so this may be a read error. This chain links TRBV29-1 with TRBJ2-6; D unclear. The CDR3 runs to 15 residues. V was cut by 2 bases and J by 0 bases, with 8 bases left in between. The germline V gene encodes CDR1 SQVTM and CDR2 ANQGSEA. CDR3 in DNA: TGCAGCGTTGAATCCGGCGACTCTGGGGCCAACGTCCTGACTTTC. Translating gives CSVESGDSGANVLTF. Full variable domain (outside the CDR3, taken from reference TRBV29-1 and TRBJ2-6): SAVISQKPSRDICQRGTSLTIQCQVDSQVTMMFWYRQQPGQSLTLIATANQGSEATYESGFVIDKFPISRPNLTFSTLTVSNMSPEDSSIYLCSVESGDSGANVLTFGAGSRLTVL.

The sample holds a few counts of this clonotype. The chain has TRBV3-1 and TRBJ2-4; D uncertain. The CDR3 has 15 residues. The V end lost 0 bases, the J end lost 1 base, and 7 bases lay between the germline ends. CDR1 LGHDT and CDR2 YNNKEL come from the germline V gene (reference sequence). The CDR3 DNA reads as TGTGCCAGCAGCCAAGATGTAGAGGCCAAAAACATTCAGTACTTC. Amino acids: CASSQDVEAKNIQYF.

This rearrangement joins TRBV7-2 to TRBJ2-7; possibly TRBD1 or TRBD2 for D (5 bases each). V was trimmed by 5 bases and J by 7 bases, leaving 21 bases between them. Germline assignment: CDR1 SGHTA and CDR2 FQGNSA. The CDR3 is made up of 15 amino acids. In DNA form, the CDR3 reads TGTGCCAGCAGCCTTCGAGGGGTGCGCTACAATGAGCAGTACTTC. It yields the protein CASSLRGVRYNEQYF.

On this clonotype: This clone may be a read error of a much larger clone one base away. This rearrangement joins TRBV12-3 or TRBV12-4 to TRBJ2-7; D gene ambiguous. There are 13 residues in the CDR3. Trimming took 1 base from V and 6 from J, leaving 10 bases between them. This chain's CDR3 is CASSLGEFCEQYF. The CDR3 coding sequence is TGTGCCAGCAGTTTAGGGGAATTTTGCGAGCAGTACTTC.

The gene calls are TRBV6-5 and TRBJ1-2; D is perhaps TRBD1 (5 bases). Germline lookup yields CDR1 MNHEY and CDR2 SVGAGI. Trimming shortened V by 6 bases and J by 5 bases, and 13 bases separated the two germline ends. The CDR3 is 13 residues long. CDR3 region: CASRLLQAYGYTF. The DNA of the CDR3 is TGTGCCAGCAGGCTACTACAGGCTTATGGCTACACCTTC.

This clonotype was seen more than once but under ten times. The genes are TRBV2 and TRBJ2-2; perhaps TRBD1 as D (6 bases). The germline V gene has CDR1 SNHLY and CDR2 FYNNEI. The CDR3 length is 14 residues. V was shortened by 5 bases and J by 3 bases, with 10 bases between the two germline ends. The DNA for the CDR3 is TGTGCCAGCAGTCAGGGGCGCGACACCGGGGAGCTGTTTTTT. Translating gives CASSQGRDTGELFF.